The 17 T cell receptor beta chains below were found in one sample sequenced in a study of T cell repertoires in cytomegalovirus infection. In TCRdb, the reads were re-called with MiXCR into one record per CDR3 protein. The repertoire holds 100,000 or so distinct CDR3 sequences, 16% seen once, with more than 7% in the top ten. The sequencing sample was made of PBMCs. These receptors all stem from a human donor in good health (CMV status not recorded). Some clones in this sample may be carry-over from other donors' samples.

This clonotype was detected many times. The CDR3 sequence: CASNTDSPYGYTF. The CDR3 DNA reads TGTGCCAGCAACACCGACAGCCCCTATGGCTACACCTTC. V is TRBV12-3 or TRBV12-4 and J is TRBJ1-2; a weak D match, TRBD1 (5 bases). The CDR3 totals 13 residues. The V and J ends lost 7 bases and 4 bases respectively, with 13 bases between them.

This clonotype showed up just a few times. The chain has TRBV11-3 and TRBJ2-3; 7 nucleotides line up with TRBD1. The trim removed 1 base at V and 9 bases at J, leaving 4 bases unmatched. Germline CDR1 and CDR2: SGHNT and YENEEA. There are 13 residues in the CDR3. In nucleotides, the CDR3 is TGTGCCAGCAGCTTAGTCACGACAGGGACGCAGTATTTT. This encodes CASSLVTTGTQYF.

The rearrangement uses TRBV6-8 and TRBJ1-1, with TRBD1 matching 7 bases. This CDR3 is 15 amino acids long. Germline CDR1 is MNHGY and CDR2 is SAAAGT. With 5 bases clipped from V and 3 bases from J, the junction kept 9 bases outside the gene matches. The CDR3 loop reads CASSRYDREDTEAFF. The CDR3 DNA sequence: TGTGCCAGCAGTCGGTACGACAGGGAGGACACTGAAGCTTTCTTT.

In this sample, this clonotype turned up a few times. This sequence joins TRBV23-1 and TRBJ1-2; D is ambiguous. TRBV23-1 is placed among ORFs of uncertain function. This CDR3 has 14 amino acids. Trimming removed 5 bases at V and 0 bases at J, with 10 bases between. As DNA, the CDR3 is TGCGCCAGCAGTAATTTAGGAGCTAACTATGGCTACACCTTC. This codes for CASSNLGANYGYTF.

This clonotype has only a few counts. The genes are TRBV19 and TRBJ1-5, with a weak D call TRBD1 (5 bases). This CDR3 has 16 residues. The V gene's germline CDR1 is LNHDA and CDR2 SQIVND (reference sequence). Trimming cost V 7 bases and J 6 bases, with 22 bases left between them. CDR3 coding DNA: TGTGCCAGTACCCCCGGCGGAGGTTACGGGGGTCAGCCCCAGCATTTT. It translates to CASTPGGGYGGQPQHF. Filled out from reference TRBV19 and TRBJ1-5, the complete variable domain reads DGGITQSPKYLFRKEGQNVTLSCEQNLNHDAMYWYRQDPGQGLRLIYYSQIVNDFQKGDIAEGYSVSREKKESFPLTVTSAQKNPTAFYLCASTPGGGYGGQPQHFGDGTRLSIL.

On this clonotype: This sequence may be a read error, since a much larger clone differs from it by one base. For the CDR3, the DNA is TGTGGCAGCAGCTTTCGACTGGGGGCTTTCTTT. Translated, it gives CGSSFRLGAFF. The chain uses TRBV7-2 and TRBJ1-1; D unclear. From germline, CDR1 is SGHTA and CDR2 FQGNSA. The CDR3 has 11 residues.

This clonotype has ten or more counts. The chain is built from TRBV7-2 and TRBJ2-7; no definite D call. The CDR3 is 12 residues long. Germline V CDR1 and CDR2: SGHTA, FQGNSA. With 5 bases removed from V and 3 bases from J, the gap between germline ends came to 8 bases. CDR3 DNA sequence: TGTGCCAGCAGCCTGAATCGCTACGAGCAGTACTTC. Translation gives CASSLNRYEQYF.

The chain has TRBV4-2 and TRBJ2-5; 8 bases fit TRBD1. This CDR3 has 15 residues. The V gene's germline CDR1 is LGHNA and CDR2 YNFKEQ. The V gene end was trimmed by 2 bases and the J gene end by 5 bases; junction bases not matched to a gene: 7. The CDR3 here is CASSQLTGEAETQYF. The DNA of the CDR3 is TGTGCCAGCAGCCAATTGACAGGGGAGGCGGAGACCCAGTACTTC.

This clonotype has more than one count but fewer than ten. V gene TRBV29-1 combines with J gene TRBJ1-1; 8 bases map to TRBD1. Germline loops: CDR1 SQVTM, CDR2 ANQGSEA. With V trimmed by 2 bases and J by 14 bases, 16 bases remained unmatched. This CDR3 has 14 amino acids. Here the CDR3 reads CSVERQGMRRVLFF. In DNA form, the CDR3 reads TGCAGCGTTGAAAGACAGGGGATGAGGCGGGTGTTATTCTTT.

A remark on this clonotype: A much larger clone is a single base away; this may be a read error. The V and J genes are TRBV6-2 or TRBV6-3 and TRBJ1-1; D is ambiguous. Germline CDR1 reads MNHEY; CDR2 reads SVGEGT. The CDR3 has 14 amino acids. The CDR3 DNA reads as TGTGCCAGCAGTTTCGGGCCAGAGAACACTGTAGCTTTCTTT. This translates into CASSFGPENTVAFF.

V gene TRBV15 combines with J gene TRBJ2-2; possibly TRBD1 for D (5 bases). Germline CDR1 and CDR2: LNHNV and YYDKDF (reference sequence). The CDR3 spans 15 residues. Trimming shortened V by 1 base and J by 4 bases, and 10 bases separated the two germline ends. CDR3 sequence: CATSRGGTATGELFF. CDR3 DNA sequence: TGTGCCACCAGCAGAGGGGGCACAGCCACCGGGGAGCTGTTTTTT. The variable domain in full, completed from reference TRBV15 and TRBJ2-2, reads DAMVIQNPRYQVTQFGKPVTLSCSQTLNHNVMYWYQQKSSQAPKLLFHYYDKDFNNEADTPDNFQSRRPNTSFCFLDIRSPGLGDTAMYLCATSRGGTATGELFFGEGSRLTVL.

V is TRBV7-9 and J is TRBJ2-5, with D possibly matching TRBD2 (6 bases). CDR3 size: 14 residues. The ends were cut back, 5 bases at V and 4 bases at J, with 14 bases in the middle. Germline lookup yields CDR1 SEHNR and CDR2 FQNEAQ (reference sequence). DNA of the CDR3: TGTGCCAGCAGCAACCCGGGACTTTCAGAGACCCAGTACTTC. Its translation is CASSNPGLSETQYF.

This clonotype showed up many times. The chain is built from TRBV7-6 and TRBJ1-4; D unresolved. The CDR3 has 15 residues. V lost 5 bases, J lost 2 bases, and 12 bases lay in between. Germline lookup yields CDR1 SGHVS and CDR2 FNYEAQ. The CDR3 region has the DNA TGTGCCAGCAGCCGCCGGGGTTTCACTAATGAAAAACTGTTTTTT. Protein product: CASSRRGFTNEKLFF.

The chain carries TRBV13 and TRBJ2-2; the match to TRBD2 covers 15 bases. This CDR3 has 18 residues. V lost 6 bases to trimming and J lost 4 bases; unmatched junction nucleotides: 9. Germline-derived CDR1 and CDR2 are PRHDT and FYEKMQ (reference sequence). The CDR3 spells CASRRTSGGAVFTGELFF. Written as DNA, the CDR3 is TGTGCCAGCAGGAGGACTAGCGGGGGGGCAGTATTCACCGGGGAGCTGTTTTTT.

Remarks on this clonotype: Being one base from a much bigger clone, this may be a read error. Because the CDR3 is missing its conserved closing phenylalanine or tryptophan, this is likely a read error. This chain joins TRBV24-1 and TRBJ2-1, with D possibly being TRBD2 (6 bases). The CDR3 has 15 residues. CDR1 KGHDR and CDR2 SFDVKD come from the germline V gene. Trimming removed 0 bases from V and 11 bases from J, with 16 bases in between. The CDR3 DNA is TGTGCCACCAGTGATTTGCGGGGCGGGGTTGGAAAGCAGTTCATC. Encoded protein: CATSDLRGGVGKQFI.

This clonotype came up a few times. The gene calls are TRBV4-1 and TRBJ2-5; perhaps TRBD2 as D (6 bases). CDR3 length: 14 amino acids. Deletions cut 3 bases from V and 5 bases from J, with 13 bases between. Germline CDR1 reads MGHRA; CDR2 reads YSYEKL. CDR3 sequence: CASSQGSGKETQYF. CDR3 sequence (DNA): TGCGCCAGCAGCCAGGGTAGCGGTAAGGAGACCCAGTACTTC.

In its sample, this clonotype was seen a few times. The rearrangement links TRBV6-4 to TRBJ2-1; D call uncertain. V shed 4 bases and J shed 10 bases, with 14 bases lying between them. Germline CDR1 MRHNA, CDR2 SNTAGT. The CDR3 length is 13 residues. The CDR3 nucleotides read TGTGCCAGCAGTGTCCGCCCTCAAGGGGAGCAGTTCTTC. The encoded protein is CASSVRPQGEQFF.